The subject of this entry is one T cell receptor (beta chain). What it binds is not known. The ends were cut back, 3 bases at V and 0 bases at J, with 6 bases in the middle. Germline CDR1 is GTSNPN and CDR2 is SVGIG (reference sequence). The CDR3 loop spans 13 amino acids. The sample originates from a study of STAT3 mutations in large granular lymphocyte leukemia. Overall study context: Among longitudinally sequenced T-LGLL patients, roughly half had canonical activating STAT3 mutations detected. Study conclusions and caveats: In T-cell large granular lymphocyte leukemia, about half of patients showed multiple immunodominant subclonotypes.

Libraries were prepared by immunoSEQ multiplex PCR; TCRdb keeps only in-frame clonotypes and omits some of them. The data show around 10,000 clones, about 54% seen once. The chain is built from TRBV30 and TRBJ1-5; unclear D gene. The material sequenced was peripheral blood mononuclear cells. The clonotype comes from a boy younger than 18 with T-cell large granular lymphocyte leukemia. Some clones in this sample may be carry-over from other donors' samples. In DNA form, the CDR3 reads TGTGCCTGGAGCGCCGATAGCAATCAGCCCCAGCATTTT. It is translated as CAWSADSNQPQHF.